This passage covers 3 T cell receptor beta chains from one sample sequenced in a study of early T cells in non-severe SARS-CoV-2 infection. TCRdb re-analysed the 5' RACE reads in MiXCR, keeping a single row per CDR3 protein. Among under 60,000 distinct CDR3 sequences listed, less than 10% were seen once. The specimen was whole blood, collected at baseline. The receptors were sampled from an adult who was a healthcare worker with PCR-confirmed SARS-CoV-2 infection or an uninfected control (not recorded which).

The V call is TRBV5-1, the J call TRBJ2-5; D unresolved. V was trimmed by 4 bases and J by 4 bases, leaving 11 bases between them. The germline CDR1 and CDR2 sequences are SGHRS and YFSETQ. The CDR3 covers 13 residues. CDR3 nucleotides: TGCGCCAGCAGCCAAGGACCTCTAGAGACCCAGTACTTC. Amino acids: CASSQGPLETQYF.

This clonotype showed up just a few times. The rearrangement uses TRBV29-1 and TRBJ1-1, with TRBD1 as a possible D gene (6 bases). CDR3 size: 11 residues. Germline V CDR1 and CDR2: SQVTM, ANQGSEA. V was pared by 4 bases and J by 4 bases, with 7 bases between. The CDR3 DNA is TGCAGCGTTGGCAGGGGCACTGAAGCTTTCTTT. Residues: CSVGRGTEAFF.

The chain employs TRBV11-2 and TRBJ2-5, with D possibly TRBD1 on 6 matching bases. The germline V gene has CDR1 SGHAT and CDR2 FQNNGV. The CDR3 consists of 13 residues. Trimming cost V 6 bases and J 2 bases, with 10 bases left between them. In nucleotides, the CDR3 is TGTGCCAGCAGTAGGGACAATCAAGAGACCCAGTACTTC. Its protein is CASSRDNQETQYF. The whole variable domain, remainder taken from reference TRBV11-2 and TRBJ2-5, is EAGVAQSPRYKIIEKRQSVAFWCNPISGHATLYWYQQILGQGPKLLIQFQNNGVVDDSQLPKDRFSAERLKGVDSTLKIQPAKLEDSAVYLCASSRDNQETQYFGPGTRLLVL.